This T cell receptor beta chain stems from a study of STAT5B mutations in CD4+ large granular lymphocyte leukemia. Profiling relied on immunoSEQ multiplex PCR, and the TCRdb table lists in-frame clones only, not all of them. The data show 25,000 to 35,000 clones, with roughly 80% seen just once and 0.29% held by the top ten. The V gene's germline CDR1 is MDHEN and CDR2 SYDVKM. CDR3 size: 14 residues. Trimming left V 3 bases short and J 3 bases short, with 12 bases between. The sequencing input was CD4+ T cells from blood buffy coats. The clonotype originates from a human donor in good health. This rearrangement joins TRBV28 to TRBJ2-7; D possibly corresponds to TRBD1 (5 bases). CDR3 nucleotides: TGTGCCAGCAGTTTGGTGCTTAGGGGCTACGAGCAGTACTTC. It specifies CASSLVLRGYEQYF.